Listed below are T cell receptor beta chains from one sample, sequenced in a study of blood T cell repertoires in COVID-19. Clones were read by immunoSEQ multiplex PCR, and TCRdb kept only the in-frame ones, dropping some. The profile shows about 190,000 clones, less than 90% of them singletons. The source material was peripheral blood. The source is a human donor in a cohort sampled during active COVID-19. CDR3s leave out the opening cysteine and the closing phenylalanine or tryptophan. Clone size is stated in some rows and not others, as once, few, many or a class when expanded.

J gene: TRBJ1-1; V gene: TRBV7-9; clone size: -; CDR3 protein: ASSSYPSLINTEAF
J gene: TRBJ2-3; V gene: TRBV5-1; clone size: -; CDR3 protein: ASSLGTSGSGDTQY
J gene: TRBJ1-5; V gene: TRBV5-5; clone size: -; CDR3 protein: ASSPWAGTNQPQH
J gene: TRBJ2-3; V gene: TRBV7-2; clone size: once; CDR3 protein: ASSLGQAGVLPRQY
J gene: TRBJ2-5; V gene: TRBV10-2; clone size: -; CDR3 protein: ASSEVAGGTETQY
J gene: TRBJ1-2; V gene: TRBV25-1; clone size: -; CDR3 protein: ASSFSGYGYT
J gene: TRBJ1-3; V gene: TRBV19; clone size: -; CDR3 protein: ATLGLFTGNTIY
J gene: TRBJ2-3; V gene: TRBV7-2; clone size: -; CDR3 protein: ASNYISTDTQY
J gene: TRBJ2-7; V gene: TRBV4-1; clone size: -; CDR3 protein: ASSQDPLGAGLEQY
J gene: TRBJ2-2; V gene: TRBV9; clone size: -; CDR3 protein: ASSPGGVGTGELF
J gene: TRBJ2-1; V gene: TRBV19; clone size: -; CDR3 protein: ASSIDSGNYNEQF
J gene: TRBJ1-1; V gene: TRBV19; clone size: -; CDR3 protein: ASSILYEGGAF
J gene: TRBJ1-5; V gene: TRBV29-1; clone size: -; CDR3 protein: SVAYGTADQPQH
J gene: TRBJ2-3; V gene: TRBV7-3; clone size: -; CDR3 protein: ASSPLGATSDTQY
J gene: TRBJ1-3; V gene: TRBV10-3; clone size: few; CDR3 protein: AISDRQGLLGNTIY
J gene: TRBJ1-1; V gene: TRBV11-2; clone size: -; CDR3 protein: ASSLDRVSQAAF
J gene: TRBJ1-6; V gene: TRBV27; clone size: once; CDR3 protein: ASSLGQGASPLH
J gene: TRBJ1-3; V gene: TRBV12-5; clone size: -; CDR3 protein: ASGLVYEGVFSGNTIY
J gene: TRBJ1-2; V gene: TRBV25-1; clone size: once; CDR3 protein: ASSHGQGSQYGYT
J gene: TRBJ1-6; V gene: TRBV30; clone size: -; CDR3 protein: ACQPGTTFPLH
J gene: TRBJ1-5; V gene: TRBV9; clone size: -; CDR3 protein: ASSVGAGTQPQH
J gene: TRBJ2-7; V gene: TRBV25-1; clone size: -; CDR3 protein: ASTTGDRFHEQY
J gene: TRBJ2-3; V gene: TRBV24-1; clone size: -; CDR3 protein: ATSDGVPTDTQY
J gene: TRBJ2-1; V gene: TRBV24-1; clone size: -; CDR3 protein: ATSGASGSYNEQF
J gene: TRBJ1-2; V gene: TRBV19; clone size: few; CDR3 protein: ASSIVGQGLGYT
J gene: TRBJ2-3; V gene: TRBV5-1; clone size: once; CDR3 protein: ASSLFDSRDTQY
J gene: TRBJ2-1; V gene: TRBV9; clone size: -; CDR3 protein: ASSVAGGRGIDEQF
J gene: TRBJ1-1; V gene: TRBV5-1; clone size: -; CDR3 protein: ASSLVSAHEAF
J gene: TRBJ1-6; V gene: TRBV2; clone size: -; CDR3 protein: ASSGDRNSPLH
J gene: TRBJ2-3; V gene: TRBV4-1; clone size: -; CDR3 protein: ASSQVDSGGSDTQY
J gene: TRBJ1-1; V gene: TRBV29-1; clone size: -; CDR3 protein: SVGQGTEAF
J gene: TRBJ2-1; V gene: TRBV7-2; clone size: once; CDR3 protein: AGMRGGSNEQF
J gene: TRBJ2-5; V gene: TRBV18; clone size: -; CDR3 protein: ASSPGTGQETQY
J gene: TRBJ2-5; V gene: TRBV5-6; clone size: -; CDR3 protein: ASSLGGIQETQY
J gene: TRBJ2-3; V gene: TRBV10-3; clone size: -; CDR3 protein: ALGDGGGGTDTQY
J gene: TRBJ2-1; V gene: TRBV5-1; clone size: once; CDR3 protein: ASSISQRSSYNEQF
J gene: TRBJ2-6; V gene: TRBV18; clone size: -; CDR3 protein: ASSRSPPLSGATGANVLT
J gene: TRBJ2-4; V gene: TRBV11-2; clone size: -; CDR3 protein: ASRQGLAKNIQY
J gene: TRBJ2-3; V gene: TRBV24-1; clone size: -; CDR3 protein: ATSDPSGGGTDTQY
J gene: TRBJ2-5; V gene: TRBV4-1; clone size: -; CDR3 protein: ASSQTGLAAIQETQY
J gene: TRBJ2-2; V gene: TRBV24-1; clone size: -; CDR3 protein: ATSDPGGQKNTGELF
J gene: TRBJ2-7; V gene: TRBV9; clone size: -; CDR3 protein: ASSARGFSTPRSSYEQY
J gene: TRBJ2-3; V gene: TRBV10-3; clone size: -; CDR3 protein: AISGGSLTDTQY
J gene: TRBJ1-2; V gene: TRBV29-1; clone size: -; CDR3 protein: SVASANYGYT
J gene: TRBJ2-3; V gene: TRBV5-1; clone size: -; CDR3 protein: ASSLGGSDTQY
J gene: TRBJ1-2; V gene: TRBV19; clone size: -; CDR3 protein: ASSFLDAGYGYT
J gene: TRBJ2-1; V gene: TRBV11-3; clone size: -; CDR3 protein: ASSLEGDRGYWEQF
J gene: TRBJ1-6; V gene: TRBV6-4; clone size: -; CDR3 protein: ASSESTGSSPLH
J gene: TRBJ2-5; V gene: TRBV7-2; clone size: few; CDR3 protein: ASSKGLAGRIQETQY
J gene: TRBJ1-1; V gene: TRBV2; clone size: -; CDR3 protein: ASSENHGENTEAF
J gene: TRBJ2-7; V gene: TRBV15; clone size: -; CDR3 protein: ATSRDSGRPY